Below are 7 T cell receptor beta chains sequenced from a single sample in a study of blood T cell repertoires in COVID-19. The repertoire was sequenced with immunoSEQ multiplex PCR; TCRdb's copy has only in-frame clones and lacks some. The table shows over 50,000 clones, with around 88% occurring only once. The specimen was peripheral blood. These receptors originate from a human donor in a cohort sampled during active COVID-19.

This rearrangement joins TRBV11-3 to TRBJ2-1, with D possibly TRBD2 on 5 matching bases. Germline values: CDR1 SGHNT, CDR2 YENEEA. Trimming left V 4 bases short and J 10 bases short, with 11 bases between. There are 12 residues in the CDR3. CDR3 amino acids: CASSSGLREQFF. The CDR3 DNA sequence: TGTGCCAGCAGCTCGGGATTGAGGGAGCAGTTCTTC.

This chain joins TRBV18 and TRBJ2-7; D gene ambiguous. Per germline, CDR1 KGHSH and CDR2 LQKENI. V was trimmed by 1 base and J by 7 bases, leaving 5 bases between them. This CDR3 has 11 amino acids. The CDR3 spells CASSPQQEQYF. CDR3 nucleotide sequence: TGTGCCAGCTCACCACAGCAAGAGCAGTACTTC.

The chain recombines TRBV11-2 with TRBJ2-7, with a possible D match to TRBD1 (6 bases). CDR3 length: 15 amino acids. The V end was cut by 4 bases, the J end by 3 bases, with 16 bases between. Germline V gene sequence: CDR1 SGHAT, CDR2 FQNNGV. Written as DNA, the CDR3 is TGTGCCAGCAGCTATCGACAGGAGGTGTTCTACGAGCAGTACTTC. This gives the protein CASSYRQEVFYEQYF.

The CDR3 is CASSSWTSLYEQYF. DNA for the CDR3: TGTGCCAGCAGCTCCTGGACTAGCCTCTACGAGCAGTACTTC. This chain joins TRBV7-2 and TRBJ2-7, with 8 bases identical to TRBD2. V trimming: 4 bases; J trimming: 3 bases; junction bases outside the gene matches: 5. The CDR3 totals 14 residues. Germline-derived CDR1 and CDR2 are SGHTA and FQGNSA.

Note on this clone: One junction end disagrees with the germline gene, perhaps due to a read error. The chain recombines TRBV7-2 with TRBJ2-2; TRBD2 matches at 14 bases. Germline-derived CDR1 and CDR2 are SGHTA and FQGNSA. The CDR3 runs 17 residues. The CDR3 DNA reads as TGTGCCAGCAGCTGGACTAGCGGGAGGAAGAACGCCGGGGAGCTGTTTTTT. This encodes CASSWTSGRKNAGELFF. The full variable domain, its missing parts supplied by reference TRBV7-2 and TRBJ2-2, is GAGVSQSPSNKVTEKGKDVELRCDPISGHTALYWYRQSLGQGLEFLIYFQGNSAPDKSGLPSDRFSAERTGGSVSTLTIQRTQQEDSAVYLCASSWTSGRKNAGELFFGEGSRLTVL.

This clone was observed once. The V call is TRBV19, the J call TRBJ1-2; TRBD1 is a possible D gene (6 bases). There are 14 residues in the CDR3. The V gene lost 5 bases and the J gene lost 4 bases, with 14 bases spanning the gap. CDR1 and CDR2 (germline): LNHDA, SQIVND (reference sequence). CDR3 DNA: TGTGCCAGTAGTTGGGGTCAGGGGATCTATGGCTACACCTTC. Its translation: CASSWGQGIYGYTF.

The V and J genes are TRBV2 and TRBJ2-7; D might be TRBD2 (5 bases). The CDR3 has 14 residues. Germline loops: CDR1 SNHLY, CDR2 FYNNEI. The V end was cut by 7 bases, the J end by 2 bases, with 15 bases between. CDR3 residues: CASTRQAGPYEQYF. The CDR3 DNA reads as TGTGCCAGCACAAGGCAGGCGGGCCCCTACGAGCAGTACTTC. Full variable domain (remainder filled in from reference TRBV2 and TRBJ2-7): EPEVTQTPSHQVTQMGQEVILRCVPISNHLYFYWYRQILGQKVEFLVSFYNNEISEKSEIFDDQFSVERPDGSNFTLKIRSTKLEDSAMYFCASTRQAGPYEQYFGPGTRLTVT.